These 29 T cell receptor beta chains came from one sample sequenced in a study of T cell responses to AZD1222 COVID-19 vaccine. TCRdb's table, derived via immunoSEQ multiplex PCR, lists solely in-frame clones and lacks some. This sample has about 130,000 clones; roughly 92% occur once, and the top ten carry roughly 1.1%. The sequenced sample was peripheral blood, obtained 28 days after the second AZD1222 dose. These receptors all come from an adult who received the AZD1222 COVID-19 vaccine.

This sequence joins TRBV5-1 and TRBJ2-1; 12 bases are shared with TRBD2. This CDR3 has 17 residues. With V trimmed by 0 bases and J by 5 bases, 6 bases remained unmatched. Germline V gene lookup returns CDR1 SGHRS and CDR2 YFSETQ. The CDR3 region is CASSLGGLAGGDNEQFF. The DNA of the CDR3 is TGCGCCAGCAGCTTGGGGGGCCTAGCGGGAGGGGACAATGAGCAGTTCTTC.

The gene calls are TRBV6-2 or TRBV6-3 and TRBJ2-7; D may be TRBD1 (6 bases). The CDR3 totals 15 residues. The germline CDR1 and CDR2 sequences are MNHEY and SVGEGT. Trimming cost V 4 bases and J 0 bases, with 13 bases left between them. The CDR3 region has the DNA TGTGCCAGCAGTTCCAGGGCAGGGGCCTCCTACGAGCAGTACTTC. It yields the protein CASSSRAGASYEQYF.

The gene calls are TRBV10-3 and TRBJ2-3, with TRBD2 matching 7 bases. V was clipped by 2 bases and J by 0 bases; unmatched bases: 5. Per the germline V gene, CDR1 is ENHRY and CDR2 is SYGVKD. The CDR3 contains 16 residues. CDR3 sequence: CAISEASGSSTDTQYF. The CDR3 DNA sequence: TGTGCCATCAGTGAGGCTAGCGGTTCTAGCACAGATACGCAGTATTTT.

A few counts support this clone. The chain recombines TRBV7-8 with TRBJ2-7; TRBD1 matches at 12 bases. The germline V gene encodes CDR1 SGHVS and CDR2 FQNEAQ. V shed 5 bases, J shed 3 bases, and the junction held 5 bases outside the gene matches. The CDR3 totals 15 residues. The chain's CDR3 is CASSAGTGGVYEQYF. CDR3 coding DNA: TGTGCCAGCAGCGCAGGGACAGGGGGCGTCTACGAGCAGTACTTC.

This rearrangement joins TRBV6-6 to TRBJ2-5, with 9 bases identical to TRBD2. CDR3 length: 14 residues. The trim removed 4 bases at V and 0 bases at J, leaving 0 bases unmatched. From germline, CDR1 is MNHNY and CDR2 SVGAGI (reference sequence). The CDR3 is CASSLAGDQETQYF. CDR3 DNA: TGTGCCAGCAGTTTAGCGGGAGACCAAGAGACCCAGTACTTC.

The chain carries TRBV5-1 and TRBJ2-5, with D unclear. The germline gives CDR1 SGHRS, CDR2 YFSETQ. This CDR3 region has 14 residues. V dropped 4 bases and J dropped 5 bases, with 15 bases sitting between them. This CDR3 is CASSPTALQETQYF. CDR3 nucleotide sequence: TGCGCCAGCAGCCCCACAGCTCTCCAGGAGACCCAGTACTTC.

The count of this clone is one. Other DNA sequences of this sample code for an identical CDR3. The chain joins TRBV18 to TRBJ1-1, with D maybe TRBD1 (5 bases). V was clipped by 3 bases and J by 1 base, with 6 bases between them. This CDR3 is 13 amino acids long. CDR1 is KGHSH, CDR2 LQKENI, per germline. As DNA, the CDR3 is TGTGCCAGCTCACCGGGACGGAACACTGAAGCTTTCTTT. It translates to CASSPGRNTEAFF.

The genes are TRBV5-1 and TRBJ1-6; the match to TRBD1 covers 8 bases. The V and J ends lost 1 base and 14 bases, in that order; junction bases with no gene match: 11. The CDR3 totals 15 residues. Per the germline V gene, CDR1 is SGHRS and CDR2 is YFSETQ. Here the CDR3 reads CASSLNDRGPGTLHF. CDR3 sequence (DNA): TGCGCCAGCAGCTTGAACGACAGGGGCCCCGGGACCCTCCACTTT.

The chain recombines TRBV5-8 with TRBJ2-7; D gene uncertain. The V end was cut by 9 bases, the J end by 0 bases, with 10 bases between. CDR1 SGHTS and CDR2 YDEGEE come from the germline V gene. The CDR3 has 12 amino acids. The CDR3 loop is CATRPSSYEQYF. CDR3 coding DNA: TGTGCCACCCGGCCAAGCTCCTACGAGCAGTACTTC.

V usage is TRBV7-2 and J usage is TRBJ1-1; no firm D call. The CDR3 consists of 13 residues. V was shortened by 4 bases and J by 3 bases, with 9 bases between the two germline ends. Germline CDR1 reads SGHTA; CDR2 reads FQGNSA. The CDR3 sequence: CASSSRRDTEAFF. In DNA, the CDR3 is TGTGCCAGCAGCTCTAGGAGGGACACTGAAGCTTTCTTT.

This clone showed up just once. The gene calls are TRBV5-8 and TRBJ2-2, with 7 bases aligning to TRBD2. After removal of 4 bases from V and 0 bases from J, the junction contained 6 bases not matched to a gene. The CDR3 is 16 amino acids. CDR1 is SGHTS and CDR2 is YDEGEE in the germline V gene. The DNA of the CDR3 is TGTGCCAGCAGCACTGAGGCGGGAGCGAACACCGGGGAGCTGTTTTTT. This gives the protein CASSTEAGANTGELFF.

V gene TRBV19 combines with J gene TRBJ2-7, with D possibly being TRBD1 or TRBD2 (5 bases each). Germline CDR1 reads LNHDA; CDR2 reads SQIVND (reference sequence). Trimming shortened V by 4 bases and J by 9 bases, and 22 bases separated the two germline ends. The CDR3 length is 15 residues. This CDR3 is CASSTTGPGLWGQYF. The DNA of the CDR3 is TGTGCCAGTAGTACAACGGGACCCGGGCTCTGGGGGCAGTACTTC.

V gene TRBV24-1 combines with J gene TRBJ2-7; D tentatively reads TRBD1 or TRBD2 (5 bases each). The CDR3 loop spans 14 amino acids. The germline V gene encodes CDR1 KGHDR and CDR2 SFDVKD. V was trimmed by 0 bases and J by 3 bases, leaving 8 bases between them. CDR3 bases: TGTGCCACCAGTGATTTGGGGACCCGCTACGAGCAGTACTTC. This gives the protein CATSDLGTRYEQYF.

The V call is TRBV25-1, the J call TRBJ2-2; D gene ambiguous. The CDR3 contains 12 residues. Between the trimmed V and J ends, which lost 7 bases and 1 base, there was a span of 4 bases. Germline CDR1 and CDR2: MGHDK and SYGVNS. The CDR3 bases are TGTGCCAGCATCGGGAACACCGGGGAGCTGTTTTTT. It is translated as CASIGNTGELFF.

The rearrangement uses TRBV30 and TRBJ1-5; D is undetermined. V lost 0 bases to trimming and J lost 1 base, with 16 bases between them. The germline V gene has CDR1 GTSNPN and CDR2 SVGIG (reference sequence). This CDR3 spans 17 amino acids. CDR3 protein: CAWSVGKGSSSNQPQHF. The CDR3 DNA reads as TGTGCCTGGAGTGTAGGAAAAGGGAGTTCGAGCAATCAGCCCCAGCATTTT.

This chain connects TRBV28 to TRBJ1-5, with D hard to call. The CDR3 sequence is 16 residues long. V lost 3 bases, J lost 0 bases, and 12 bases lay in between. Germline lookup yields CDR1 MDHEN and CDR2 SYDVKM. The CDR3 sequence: CASSFYQAYSNQPQHF. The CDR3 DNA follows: TGTGCCAGCAGTTTTTACCAGGCATATAGCAATCAGCCCCAGCATTTT.

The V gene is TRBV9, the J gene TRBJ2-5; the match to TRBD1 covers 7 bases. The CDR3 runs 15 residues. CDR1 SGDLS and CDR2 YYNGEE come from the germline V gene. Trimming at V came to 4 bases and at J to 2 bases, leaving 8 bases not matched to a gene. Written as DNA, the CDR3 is TGTGCCAGCAGCCCCGGGACAGCGATTCAAGAGACCCAGTACTTC. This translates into CASSPGTAIQETQYF.

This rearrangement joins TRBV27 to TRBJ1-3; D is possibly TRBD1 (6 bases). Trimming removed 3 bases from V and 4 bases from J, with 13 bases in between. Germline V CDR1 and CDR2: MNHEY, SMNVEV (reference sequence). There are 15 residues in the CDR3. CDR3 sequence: CASSFRGASGNTIYF. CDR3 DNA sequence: TGTGCCAGCAGTTTTCGGGGGGCGTCAGGAAACACCATATATTTT.

CDR3 bases: TGTGCCAGCAGTTTATCCTCCGGACTCCTCTCCTACGAGCAGTACTTC. Its translation: CASSLSSGLLSYEQYF. This chain connects TRBV28 to TRBJ2-7, with a possible D match to TRBD2 (5 bases). CDR1 is MDHEN, CDR2 SYDVKM, per germline. CDR3 length: 16 residues. Trimming cost V 1 base and J 0 bases, with 13 bases left between them.

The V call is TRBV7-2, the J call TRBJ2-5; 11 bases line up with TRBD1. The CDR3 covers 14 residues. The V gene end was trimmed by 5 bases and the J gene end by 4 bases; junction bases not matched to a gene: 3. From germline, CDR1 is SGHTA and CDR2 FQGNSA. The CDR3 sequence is CASSRTGGRETQYF. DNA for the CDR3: TGTGCCAGCAGCCGGACAGGGGGCCGAGAGACCCAGTACTTC.

The CDR3, as DNA: TGTGCCATCAGTGAAGGTCTGGGGAAGTCCTATGGCTACACCTTC. Translated, it gives CAISEGLGKSYGYTF. The rearrangement uses TRBV10-3 and TRBJ1-2, with D unresolved. Germline CDR1 and CDR2: ENHRY and SYGVKD. The CDR3 is made up of 15 amino acids. Between the trimmed V and J ends, which lost 3 bases and 4 bases, there was a span of 15 bases.

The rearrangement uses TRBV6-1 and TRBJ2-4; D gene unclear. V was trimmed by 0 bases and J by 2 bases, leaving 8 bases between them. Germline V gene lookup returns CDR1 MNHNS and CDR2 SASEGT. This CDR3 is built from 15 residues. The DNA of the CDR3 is TGTGCCAGCAGTGAAGCGGCCGCGACCAAAAACATTCAGTACTTC. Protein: CASSEAAATKNIQYF.

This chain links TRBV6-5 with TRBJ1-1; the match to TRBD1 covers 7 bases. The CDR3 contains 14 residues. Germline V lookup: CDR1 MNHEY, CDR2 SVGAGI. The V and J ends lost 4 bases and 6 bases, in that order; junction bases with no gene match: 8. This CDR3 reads CASSSTGVKAEAFF. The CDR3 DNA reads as TGTGCCAGCAGTTCCACAGGGGTAAAGGCTGAAGCTTTCTTT.

The CDR3 DNA reads TGTGCCAGCTCACCAGTGACTTTAAAGGTCAACACTGAAGCTTTCTTT. Translation: CASSPVTLKVNTEAFF. This rearrangement joins TRBV18 to TRBJ1-1; D remains unclear. CDR1 is KGHSH, CDR2 LQKENI, per germline. The CDR3 consists of 16 residues. V lost 2 bases and J 2 bases, leaving 15 bases between the germline ends.

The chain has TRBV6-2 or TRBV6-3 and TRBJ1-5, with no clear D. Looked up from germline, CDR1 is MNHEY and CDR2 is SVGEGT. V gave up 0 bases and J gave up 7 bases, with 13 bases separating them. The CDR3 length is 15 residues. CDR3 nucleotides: TGTGCCAGCAGTTACTCGAATAGAGCCCTGCAGCCCCAGCATTTT. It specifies CASSYSNRALQPQHF.

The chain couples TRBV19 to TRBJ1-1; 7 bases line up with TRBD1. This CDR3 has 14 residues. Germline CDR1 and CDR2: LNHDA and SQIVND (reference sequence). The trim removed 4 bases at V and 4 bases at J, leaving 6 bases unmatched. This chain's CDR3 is CASSTDRVSTEAFF. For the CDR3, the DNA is TGTGCCAGTAGTACTGACAGGGTTAGCACTGAAGCTTTCTTT. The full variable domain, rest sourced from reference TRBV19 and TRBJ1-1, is DGGITQSPKYLFRKEGQNVTLSCEQNLNHDAMYWYRQDPGQGLRLIYYSQIVNDFQKGDIAEGYSVSREKKESFPLTVTSAQKNPTAFYLCASSTDRVSTEAFFGQGTRLTVV.

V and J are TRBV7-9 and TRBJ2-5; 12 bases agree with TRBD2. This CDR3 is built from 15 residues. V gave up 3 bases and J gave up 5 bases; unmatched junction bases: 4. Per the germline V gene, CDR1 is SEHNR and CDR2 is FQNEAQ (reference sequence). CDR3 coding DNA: TGTGCCAGCAGCTTCCTAGCGGGAGGGGGGGAGACCCAGTACTTC. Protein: CASSFLAGGGETQYF.

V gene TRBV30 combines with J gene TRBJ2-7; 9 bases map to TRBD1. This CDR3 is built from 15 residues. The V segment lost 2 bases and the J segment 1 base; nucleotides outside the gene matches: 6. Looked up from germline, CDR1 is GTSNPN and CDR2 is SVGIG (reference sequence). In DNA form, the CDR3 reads TGTGCCTGGAGTACGGGGACAGGGCCATCCTACGAGCAGTACTTC. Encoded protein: CAWSTGTGPSYEQYF.

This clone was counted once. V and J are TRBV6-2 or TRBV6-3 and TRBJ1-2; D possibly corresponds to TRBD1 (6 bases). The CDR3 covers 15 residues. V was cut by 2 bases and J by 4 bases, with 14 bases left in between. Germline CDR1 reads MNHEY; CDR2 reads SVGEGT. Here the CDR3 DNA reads TGTGCCAGCAGTTACGAGCCGGGACACCGCTATGGCTACACCTTC. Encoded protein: CASSYEPGHRYGYTF.